A single sample is the source of the 6 T cell receptor beta chains below, sequenced in a study of shared clonotypes between healthy human individuals. TCRdb keeps only in-frame clones here, not all; method: immunoSEQ multiplex PCR. The table records roughly 1 million clones, about three quarters of them present only once. Sequences were obtained from memory CD4+ T cells sorted from blood. Indicated subset: CD45RA-negative fraction. All receptors come from a man between 18 and 29 years old in good health.

The rearrangement links TRBV21-1 to TRBJ2-7; TRBD1 is the table's D call and was not checked against the DNA. TRBV21-1 is deemed a pseudogene. The CDR3 has 14 amino acids. For the CDR3, the DNA is TGTGCCAGCAGCACCAAACAGGATTCCTACGAGCAGTACTTC. This codes for CASSTKQDSYEQYF.

This chain uses TRBV28 with TRBJ1-1, with D possibly TRBD1 on 6 matching bases. Trimming took 6 bases from V and 5 from J, leaving 10 bases between them. Germline V gives CDR1 MDHEN, CDR2 SYDVKM. The length of the CDR3 is 12 residues. CDR3 in amino acids: CASRLGGTEAFF. CDR3 DNA: TGTGCCAGCAGGTTAGGGGGAACTGAAGCTTTCTTT.

This rearrangement joins TRBV4-2 to TRBJ2-5; D may be TRBD2 (6 bases). CDR3 length: 14 amino acids. The germline gives CDR1 LGHNA, CDR2 YNFKEQ. Deletions cut 5 bases from V and 5 bases from J, with 15 bases between. The CDR3 coding sequence is TGTGCCAGCAGCGACCGGACGGCGGGGGAGACCCAGTACTTC. Translation gives CASSDRTAGETQYF.

V usage is TRBV21-1 and J usage is TRBJ2-5; the table names TRBD2, a call not compared with the DNA. TRBV21-1 is described as a pseudogene. The CDR3 is 14 residues long. CDR3 protein: CASSKEAGRGAQYF. CDR3 coding DNA: TGTGCCAGCAGCAAAGAGGCGGGGCGAGGGGCCCAGTACTTC.

The rearrangement uses TRBV15 and TRBJ1-5, with TRBD1 identical over 7 bases. The germline V gene encodes CDR1 LNHNV and CDR2 YYDKDF (reference sequence). V lost 5 bases, J lost 7 bases, and 14 bases stayed unmatched. The CDR3 covers 16 residues. The CDR3 region is CATSRTGTATTQPQHF. The CDR3 coding sequence is TGTGCCACCAGCCGAACCGGGACAGCGACTACCCAGCCCCAGCATTTT.

In this sample, this clone turned up a few times. The chain uses TRBV5-6 and TRBJ2-2; TRBD1 might be the D (6 bases). The CDR3 sequence is 13 residues long. V lost 5 bases and J 6 bases, leaving 11 bases between the germline ends. In germline, CDR1 is SGHDT, CDR2 YYEEEE. The CDR3 DNA is TGTGCCAGCAGTTGGGGGCGTGCCGGGGAGCTGTTTTTT. This encodes CASSWGRAGELFF.